Detailed here is one T cell receptor beta chain. The entry originates in a study of blood T cell repertoires in COVID-19. As for the study in general: Researchers got acute and convalescent COVID-19 samples from the United States, Italy and Spain. PBMCs, B-cell-depleted T cells, or T cells were the source of the cDNA or gDNA that made up the material.

Source study methods: Using reference gene primer amplification, nucleated cell counts were estimated. Produced via immunoSEQ multiplex PCR; TCRdb's table is partial and in-frame only. V, J and clone size reflect that table, while D and trimming were determined from the DNA. The profile shows 40,000 to 50,000 clones, 85% to 90% of them singletons. The specimen was peripheral blood. The TCR sequence derives from a young man with active or convalescent COVID-19.

This CDR3 reads CATSEAGTANTGELFF. In DNA, the CDR3 is TGTGCCACCAGTGAGGCCGGGACAGCGAACACCGGGGAGCTGTTTTTT. This chain connects TRBV24-1 to TRBJ2-2; 7 positions match TRBD1. The CDR3 has 16 residues. V dropped 4 bases and J dropped 0; count of bases not matched to a gene: 4. CDR1 is KGHDR and CDR2 is SFDVKD in the germline V gene.